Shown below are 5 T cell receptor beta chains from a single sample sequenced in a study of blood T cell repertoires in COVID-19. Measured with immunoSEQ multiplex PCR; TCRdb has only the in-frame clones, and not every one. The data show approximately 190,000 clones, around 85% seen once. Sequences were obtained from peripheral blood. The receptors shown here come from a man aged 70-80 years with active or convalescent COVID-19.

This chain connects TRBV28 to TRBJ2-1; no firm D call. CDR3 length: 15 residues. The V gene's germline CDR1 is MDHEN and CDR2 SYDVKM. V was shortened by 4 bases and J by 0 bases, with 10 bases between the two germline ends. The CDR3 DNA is TGTGCCAGCAGTTCCACGGCAGGCTCCTACAATGAGCAGTTCTTC. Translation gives CASSSTAGSYNEQFF.

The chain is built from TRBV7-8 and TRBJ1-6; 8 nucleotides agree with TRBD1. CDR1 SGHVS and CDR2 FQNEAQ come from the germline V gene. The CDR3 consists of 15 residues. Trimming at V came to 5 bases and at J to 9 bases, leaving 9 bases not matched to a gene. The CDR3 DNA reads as TGTGCCAGCAGCAACCGGACAGGGTCAAGTTCACCCCTCCACTTT. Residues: CASSNRTGSSSPLHF.

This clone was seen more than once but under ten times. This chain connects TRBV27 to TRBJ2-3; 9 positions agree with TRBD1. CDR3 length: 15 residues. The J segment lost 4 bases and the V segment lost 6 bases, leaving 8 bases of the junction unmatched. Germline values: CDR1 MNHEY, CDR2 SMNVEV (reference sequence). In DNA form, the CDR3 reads TGTGCCAGCAGCCCAGGGACAGGGAGATCAGATACGCAGTATTTT. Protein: CASSPGTGRSDTQYF.

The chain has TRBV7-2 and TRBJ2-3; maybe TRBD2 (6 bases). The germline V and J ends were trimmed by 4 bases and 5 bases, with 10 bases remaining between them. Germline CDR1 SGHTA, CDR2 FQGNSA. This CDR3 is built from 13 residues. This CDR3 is CASSSGTVDTQYF. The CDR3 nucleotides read TGTGCCAGCAGCTCTGGGACTGTAGATACGCAGTATTTT.

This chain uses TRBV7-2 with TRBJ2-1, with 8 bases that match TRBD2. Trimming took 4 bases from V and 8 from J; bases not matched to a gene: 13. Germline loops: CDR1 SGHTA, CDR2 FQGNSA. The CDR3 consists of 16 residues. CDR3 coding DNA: TGTGCCAGCAGCTCCAGGATCCGGGGGGGTCGGTATGAGCAGTTCTTC. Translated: CASSSRIRGGRYEQFF.